The T cell receptor (beta chain) described here comes from a study of T cell clonality in common variable immunodeficiency. Using immunoSEQ multiplex PCR, the repertoire was profiled, and TCRdb retains in-frame clones only, with some absent. The repertoire yields 25,000 to 30,000 clones, none seen only once; the top ten contain roughly 3%. Aged about 8 to 64 years, CVID subjects averaged approximately 38 years old. Germline loops: CDR1 KGHSH, CDR2 LQKENI. The CDR3 runs to 15 residues. V lost 4 bases and J lost 4; bases outside the gene matches: 7. Overall study findings and caveats: Reportedly, TCR beta sequences from common variable immunodeficiency showed fewer deletions and N-nucleotide insertions. CVID subjects showed higher TCRbeta clonality than healthy controls. CVID subjects shared fewer TCRbeta clones than healthy controls did.

As for this clone: Its antigen remains unknown. The read finishes 3 residues shy of the CDR3 end, and the germline J gene is used to complete it.

The chain joins TRBV18 to TRBJ2-5; 9 bases are a match to TRBD2. Sequencing was carried out using peripheral blood mononuclear cells. The sequence was obtained from a human donor with common variable immunodeficiency. CDR3 in amino acids: CASSQGLAPPETQYF. The DNA read from the CDR3 is TGTGCCAGCTCACAGGGACTAGCCCCTCCAGAGACC. Full variable domain (missing parts from reference TRBV18 and TRBJ2-5): NAGVMQNPRHLVRRRGQEARLRCSPMKGHSHVYWYRQLPEEGLKFMVYLQKENIIDESGMPKERFSAEFPKEGPSILRIQQVVRGDSAAYFCASSQGLAPPETQYFGPGTRLLVL.